These T cell receptor beta chains were read from a single sample in a study of T cell responses to AZD1222 COVID-19 vaccine. Method: immunoSEQ multiplex PCR; TCRdb's copy keeps in-frame clones and lacks some. The sample has about 170,000 clones; approximately 90% are singletons. The sequenced sample was peripheral blood, obtained on day 0 of AZD1222 vaccination. All receptors come from an adult in good health. Both conserved end residues are part of each CDR3. D genes are given only for firm matches. A row's size may be missing; if present it is once, few, many or a size class.

D gene	clone size	CDR3 length	V gene	J gene	CDR3 protein	CDR3 DNA
NA	NA	15	TRBV6-5	TRBJ1-4	CASSYSLSTNEKLFF	TGTGCCAGCAGTTACTCGCTATCAACTAATGAAAAACTGTTTTTT
TRBD1	NA	15	TRBV7-9	TRBJ2-3	CASSPDREATDTQYF	TGTGCCAGCAGTCCGGACAGGGAGGCCACAGATACGCAGTATTTT
TRBD1	NA	13	TRBV5-6	TRBJ1-2	CASSGGTGYGYTF	TGTGCCAGCAGCGGGGGGACAGGCTATGGCTACACCTTC
TRBD1	NA	16	TRBV5-1	TRBJ2-7	CASSRTGGAGSYEQYF	TGCGCCAGCAGCAGAACAGGGGGCGCAGGCTCCTACGAGCAGTACTTC
NA	NA	16	TRBV9	TRBJ2-2	CASSVDGTGNTGELFF	TGTGCCAGCAGCGTAGACGGCACAGGGAACACCGGGGAGCTGTTTTTT
NA	NA	14	TRBV27	TRBJ1-1	CASSLQGRLGEAFF	TGTGCCAGCAGTTTACAGGGCCGGTTGGGTGAAGCTTTCTTT
NA	NA	17	TRBV7-3	TRBJ1-1	CASSLGHRGFAVCEAFF	TGTGCCAGCAGCTTAGGTCACCGAGGGTTTGCAGTCTGTGAAGCTTTCTTT
NA	NA	14	TRBV9	TRBJ2-3	CASSVGSHTDTQYF	TGTGCCAGCAGCGTAGGCAGCCACACAGATACGCAGTATTTT
NA	NA	14	TRBV24-1	TRBJ2-3	CATQGGPSTDTQYF	TGTGCCACTCAAGGGGGGCCTAGCACAGATACGCAGTATTTT
TRBD2	NA	17	TRBV9	TRBJ2-3	CASSVGLAGGLTDTQYF	TGTGCCAGCAGCGTAGGACTAGCGGGGGGCCTCACAGATACGCAGTATTTT
NA	NA	13	TRBV19	TRBJ2-7	CASSIDGTNEQYF	TGTGCCAGTAGTATAGATGGGACCAACGAGCAGTACTTC
NA	NA	15	TRBV5-4	TRBJ1-6	CASSLGEEGHSPLHF	TGTGCCAGCAGCTTAGGGGAGGAGGGCCATTCACCCCTCCACTTT
NA	NA	12	TRBV12-3/TRBV12-4	TRBJ2-2	CASIARTGELFF	TGTGCCAGCATAGCTCGGACCGGGGAGCTGTTTTTT
TRBD1	NA	15	TRBV10-3	TRBJ2-5	CAISSPGQKGETQYF	TGTGCCATCAGTTCACCGGGACAGAAGGGCGAGACCCAGTACTTC
NA	NA	14	TRBV19	TRBJ2-2	CASSIGWGTGELFF	TGTGCCAGTAGTATCGGATGGGGAACCGGGGAGCTGTTTTTT
TRBD1	NA	14	TRBV3-1/TRBV3-2	TRBJ1-2	CASSQGGGTGSNTF	TGTGCCAGCAGCCAGGGTGGCGGGACAGGGTCGAACACCTTC
NA	few	14	TRBV2	TRBJ1-5	CASSSSSANQPQHF	TGTGCCAGCAGTTCCTCATCCGCCAATCAGCCCCAGCATTTT
NA	NA	11	TRBV7-3	TRBJ2-1	CASSLENEQFF	TGTGCCAGCAGCTTAGAGAATGAGCAGTTCTTC
NA	NA	13	TRBV12-3/TRBV12-4	TRBJ1-2	CASSLALGDGYTF	TGTGCCAGCAGTTTAGCTCTGGGGGACGGCTACACCTTC
TRBD2	NA	16	TRBV3-1/TRBV3-2	TRBJ2-3	CASSQRTSGGPDTQYF	TGTGCCAGCAGCCAACGGACTAGCGGGGGGCCAGATACGCAGTATTTT